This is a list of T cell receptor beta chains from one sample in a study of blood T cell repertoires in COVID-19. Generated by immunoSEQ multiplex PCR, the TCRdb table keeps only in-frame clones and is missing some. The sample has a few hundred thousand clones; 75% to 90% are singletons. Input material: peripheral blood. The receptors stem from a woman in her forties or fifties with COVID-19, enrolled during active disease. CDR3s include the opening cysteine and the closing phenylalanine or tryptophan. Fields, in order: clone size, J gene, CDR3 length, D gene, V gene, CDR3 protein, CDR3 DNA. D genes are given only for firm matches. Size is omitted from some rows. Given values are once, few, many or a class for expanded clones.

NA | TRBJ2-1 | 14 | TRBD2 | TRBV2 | CASGETSGRYEQFF | TGTGCCAGCGGTGAGACTAGCGGGAGGTATGAGCAGTTCTTC
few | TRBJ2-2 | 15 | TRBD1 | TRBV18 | CASSPQGANTGELFF | TGTGCCAGCTCACCCCAGGGGGCCAATACCGGGGAGCTGTTTTTT
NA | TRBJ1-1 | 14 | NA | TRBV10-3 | CAISGGQINTEAFF | TGTGCCATCAGTGGAGGACAGATCAACACTGAAGCTTTCTTT
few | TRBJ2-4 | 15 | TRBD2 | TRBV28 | CASNPWGSGSGIQYF | TGTGCCAGCAATCCCTGGGGTAGCGGGAGCGGCATTCAGTACTTC
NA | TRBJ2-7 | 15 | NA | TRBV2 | CASSVDRVLIYEQYF | TGTGCCAGCAGTGTTGACAGAGTCCTAATCTACGAGCAGTACTTC
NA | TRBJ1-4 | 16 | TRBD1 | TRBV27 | CASSSTGGRMREKLFF | TGTGCCAGCAGTTCTACAGGGGGACGGATGCGTGAAAAACTGTTTTTT
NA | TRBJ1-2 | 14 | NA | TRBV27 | CASSSSGERYGYTF | TGTGCCAGCAGTTCCTCAGGGGAACGCTATGGCTACACCTTC
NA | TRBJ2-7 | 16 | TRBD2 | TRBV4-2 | CASTSQISGSGYEQYF | TGTGCCAGCACATCCCAAATAAGCGGGAGTGGCTACGAGCAGTACTTC
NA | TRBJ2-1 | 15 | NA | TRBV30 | CAWSLAGMLNNEQFF | TGTGCCTGGAGCTTGGCGGGAATGCTCAACAATGAGCAGTTCTTC
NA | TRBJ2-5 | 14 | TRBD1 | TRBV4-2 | CASSQRTGTETQYF | TGTGCCAGCAGCCAACGGACAGGGACCGAGACCCAGTACTTC
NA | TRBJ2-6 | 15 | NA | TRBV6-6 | CASNDPGSGANVLTF | TGTGCCAGCAACGACCCGGGCTCTGGGGCCAACGTCCTGACTTTC
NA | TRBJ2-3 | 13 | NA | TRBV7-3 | CASSLMRMDTQYF | TGTGCCAGCAGCTTAATGAGGATGGATACGCAGTATTTT
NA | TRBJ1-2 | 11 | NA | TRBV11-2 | CASSRQDGYTF | TGTGCCAGCAGCCGACAGGATGGCTACACCTTC
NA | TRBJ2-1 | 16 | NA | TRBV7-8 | CASSLEVIAPYNEQFF | TGTGCCAGCAGCTTAGAGGTAATAGCGCCCTACAATGAGCAGTTCTTC
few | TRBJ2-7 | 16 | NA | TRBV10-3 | CAISELRGAGSHEQYF | TGTGCCATCAGTGAGCTTCGAGGTGCAGGGTCCCACGAGCAGTACTTC
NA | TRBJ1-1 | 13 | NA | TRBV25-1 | CASSESRVAEAFF | TGTGCCAGCAGTGAATCCAGGGTTGCTGAAGCTTTCTTT
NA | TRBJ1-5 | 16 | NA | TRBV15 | CATSDHLASSNQPQHF | TGTGCCACCAGCGATCACCTCGCCAGTAGCAATCAGCCCCAGCATTTT
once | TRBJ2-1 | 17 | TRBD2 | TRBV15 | CATSRDRLAGAYNEQFF | TGTGCCACCAGCAGAGACCGGCTAGCGGGAGCGTACAATGAGCAGTTCTTC
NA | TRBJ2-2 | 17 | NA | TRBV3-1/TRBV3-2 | CASSYREGVLRAGELFF | TGTGCCAGCAGTTACAGGGAGGGGGTCTTGCGTGCCGGGGAGCTGTTTTTT
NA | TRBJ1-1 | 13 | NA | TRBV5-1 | CASRVTVNTEAFF | TGCGCCAGCAGGGTGACAGTGAACACTGAAGCTTTCTTT
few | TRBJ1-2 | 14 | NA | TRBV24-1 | CATSESGDVYGYTF | TGTGCCACCAGTGAGAGCGGGGATGTCTATGGCTACACCTTC
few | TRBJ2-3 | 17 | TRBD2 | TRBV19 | CASSKASGRRRRDTQYF | TGTGCCAGTAGTAAGGCTAGCGGGAGGCGGCGGCGGGATACGCAGTATTTT
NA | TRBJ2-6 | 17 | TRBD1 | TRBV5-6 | CASSRRTGRSGANVLTF | TGTGCCAGCAGCAGACGGACAGGGCGATCTGGGGCCAACGTCCTGACTTTC
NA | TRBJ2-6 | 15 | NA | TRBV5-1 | CASSEAWAGANVLTF | TGCGCCAGCAGCGAGGCTTGGGCTGGGGCCAACGTCCTGACTTTC
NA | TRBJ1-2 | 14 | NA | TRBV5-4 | CASSLGGGPFGYTF | TGTGCCAGCAGCTTGGGGGGCGGTCCGTTTGGCTACACCTTC
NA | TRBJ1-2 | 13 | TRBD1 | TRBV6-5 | CASSSTTGGGYTF | TGTGCCAGCAGTTCTACGACAGGGGGAGGCTACACCTTC
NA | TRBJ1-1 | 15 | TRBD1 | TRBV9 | CASSPRQGVDTEAFF | TGTGCCAGCAGCCCAAGACAGGGGGTGGACACTGAAGCTTTCTTT
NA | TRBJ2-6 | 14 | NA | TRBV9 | CASSVALGANVLTF | TGTGCCAGCAGCGTGGCTCTTGGGGCCAACGTCCTGACTTTC
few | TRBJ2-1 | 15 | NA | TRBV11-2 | CASSLFSGSYDEQFF | TGTGCCAGCAGCTTATTTAGCGGTTCCTACGATGAGCAGTTCTTC
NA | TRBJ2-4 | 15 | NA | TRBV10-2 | CASSSLQGNGNIQYF | TGCGCCAGCAGTTCCTTACAGGGAAACGGGAACATTCAGTACTTC
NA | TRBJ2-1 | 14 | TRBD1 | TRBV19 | CASMDRGLGNEQFF | TGTGCCAGTATGGACAGGGGTTTAGGCAATGAGCAGTTCTTC
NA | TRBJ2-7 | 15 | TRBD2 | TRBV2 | CASSEEGGSRYEQYF | TGTGCCAGCAGTGAGGAAGGCGGGAGTCGTTACGAGCAGTACTTC
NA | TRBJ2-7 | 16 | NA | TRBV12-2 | CASRLALRVLTYEQYF | TGTGCAAGTCGCTTAGCGCTTCGAGTCCTTACCTACGAGCAGTACTTC
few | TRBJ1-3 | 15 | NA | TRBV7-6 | CASSLEDSSGNTIYF | TGTGCCAGCAGCTTAGAGGACAGCTCTGGAAACACCATATATTTT
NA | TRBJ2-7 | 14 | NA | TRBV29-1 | CSVEQGQGTYEQYF | TGCAGCGTTGAACAGGGGCAGGGGACCTACGAGCAGTACTTC
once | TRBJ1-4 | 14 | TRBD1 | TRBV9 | CASSRTGGNEKLFF | TGTGCCAGCAGTCGGACAGGAGGCAATGAAAAACTGTTTTTT
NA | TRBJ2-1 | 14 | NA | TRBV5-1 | CASSSGLQNNEQFF | TGCGCCAGCAGCTCGGGACTCCAAAACAATGAGCAGTTCTTC
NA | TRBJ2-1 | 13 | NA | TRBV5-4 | CASSPERHYRQFF | TGTGCCAGCAGCCCCGAGCGCCACTATCGGCAGTTCTTC
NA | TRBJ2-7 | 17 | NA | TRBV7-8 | CASSTLFWRESSYEQYF | TGTGCCAGCAGCACCCTCTTTTGGCGGGAAAGCTCCTACGAGCAGTACTTC
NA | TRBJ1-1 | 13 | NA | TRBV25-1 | CASSPSRQDEAFF | TGTGCCAGCAGTCCTTCAAGGCAGGATGAAGCTTTCTTT
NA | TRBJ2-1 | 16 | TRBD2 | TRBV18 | CASSPILASGDNEQFF | TGTGCCAGCTCACCAATCCTAGCGAGCGGGGATAATGAGCAGTTCTTC